This is a list of T cell receptor beta chains from one sample in a study of blood T cells in healthy people across ages. Using its own MiXCR run on the 5' RACE reads, TCRdb lists one record per CDR3 protein. This table holds nearly 800,000 distinct CDR3 sequences, roughly 25% found once. These data were also filed under a second study, of T cells of mothers and their children.

Material: blood. The source is a boy aged 10-17 years in good health. CDR3s include the opening cysteine and the closing phenylalanine or tryptophan. A D gene is named only where the DNA matches it firmly. Rows give clone size only sometimes, using once, few, many, or a class for an expanded clone.

size	V	D	J	CDR3	DNA
NA	TRBV6-5	NA	TRBJ1-2	CASTKVGALANYGYIF	TGTGCCAGCACCAAAGTGGGCGCCTTAGCTAACTATGGCTACATCTTC
few	TRBV6-5	NA	TRBJ1-5	CASREERNQPQHF	TGTGCCAGCAGAGAGGAAAGGAATCAGCCCCAGCATTTT
few	TRBV3-1	NA	TRBJ2-1	CASSHRSSYNEQFF	TGTGCCAGCAGCCACAGAAGCTCCTACAATGAGCAGTTCTTC
few	TRBV29-1	NA	TRBJ2-1	CSLAEYNEQFF	TGCTCTCTCGCGGAGTACAATGAGCAGTTCTTC
NA	TRBV2	TRBD2	TRBJ2-2	CASKGTSGNTGELFF	TGTGCCAGCAAGGGGACTAGCGGGAACACCGGGGAGCTGTTTTTT
few	TRBV6-5	TRBD2	TRBJ2-1	CASSYAGGAGNEQFF	TGTGCCAGCAGTTACGCGGGGGGCGCTGGGAATGAGCAGTTCTTC
few	TRBV9	TRBD2	TRBJ2-3	CASSVVTSGKHTDTQYF	TGTGCCAGCAGCGTAGTCACTAGCGGGAAGCACACAGATACGCAGTATTTT
NA	TRBV5-6	TRBD2	TRBJ2-4	CASSLLAGDNIQYF	TGTGCCAGCAGCTTGTTAGCGGGAGATAACATTCAGTACTTC
NA	TRBV20-1	NA	TRBJ2-1	CSARKDPTYNEQFF	TGCAGTGCTAGGAAGGACCCTACCTACAATGAGCAGTTCTTC
NA	TRBV5-1	NA	TRBJ2-7	CASSLSGYEPYEQYF	TGCGCCAGCAGCTTGTCTGGGTACGAACCATACGAGCAGTACTTC
NA	TRBV6-1	TRBD2	TRBJ2-7	CASSGASGRNSYEQYF	TGTGCCAGCAGTGGGGCTAGCGGGAGAAATTCCTACGAGCAGTACTTC
NA	TRBV7-2	TRBD1	TRBJ2-5	CASSAQGAGETQYF	TGTGCCAGCAGCGCACAGGGGGCCGGAGAGACCCAGTACTTC
few	TRBV6-5	NA	TRBJ1-4	CASSYSNNEKLFF	TGTGCCAGCAGTTACTCGAATAATGAAAAACTGTTTTTT
NA	TRBV7-6	NA	TRBJ1-1	CASSWGGRGMNTEAFF	TGTGCCAGCAGTTGGGGGGGGCGGGGCATGAACACTGAAGCTTTCTTT
NA	TRBV7-2	NA	TRBJ2-1	CASSLGHRGGNEQFF	TGTGCCAGCAGCTTAGGCCACAGGGGGGGCAATGAGCAGTTCTTC
NA	TRBV9	TRBD2	TRBJ2-7	CASSGQRESYEQYF	TGTGCCAGCAGCGGTCAGCGGGAATCCTACGAGCAGTACTTC
NA	TRBV9	TRBD1	TRBJ1-2	CASSALGQGYGYTF	TGTGCCAGCAGCGCCCTAGGACAGGGTTATGGCTACACCTTC
NA	TRBV3-1	NA	TRBJ1-4	CASSRRAPAEKPFF	TGTGCCAGCAGCCGGCGGGCCCCGGCTGAAAAACCGTTTTTT
few	TRBV14	TRBD1	TRBJ2-2	CASSQDSVTGGFGELFF	TGTGCCAGCAGCCAAGATTCAGTGACAGGGGGCTTCGGGGAGCTGTTTTTT
few	TRBV5-1	NA	TRBJ2-5	CASSWGPDGTQYF	TGCGCCAGCAGCTGGGGCCCGGATGGAACCCAGTACTTC
few	TRBV7-2	NA	TRBJ2-4	CASSLDPWDIQYF	TGTGCCAGCAGCTTAGACCCATGGGACATTCAGTACTTC
NA	TRBV20-1	TRBD1	TRBJ2-1	CSARRDRYNEQFF	TGCAGTGCTAGAAGGGACAGATACAATGAGCAGTTCTTC